This T cell receptor beta chain came from a study of control samples from healthy donors and cancer patients (dated by TCRdb to the early 2020s). Sequences SGDLS (CDR1) and YYNGEE (CDR2) are obtained from the germline V gene. The junction carries 11 bases between V and J, which are trimmed by 4 bases and 1 base respectively. The CDR3 measures 15 amino acids from cysteine to phenylalanine. Only the CDR3 part of the read is kept: 45 bases, read in frame from the first base. On this clone: The antigen it recognizes is unknown. One base away there is no much larger clone; base qualities are not given.

Receptor amplification or capture employed the immunoSEQ multiplex PCR assay. What TCRdb holds here is the immuneACCESS table cut down to in-frame rearrangements. Part of the clones is not present; checked against another copy, under half of the missing clones reflect an unresolved V gene, and the others are unexplained. This sample gives approximately 160,000 clones in total; about 93% of them show up just once. 0.68% of the sample is in the top ten clones. Recombination connected TRBV9 to TRBJ2-2, with no reliable assignment of the D segment. The material sequenced was blood. The clonotype was recovered from a woman aged 25 to 39 in good health. The CDR3 is CASSTYTGNTGELFF. The DNA sequence is given as TGTGCCAGCAGCACCTATACGGGGAACACCGGGGAGCTGTTTTTT.